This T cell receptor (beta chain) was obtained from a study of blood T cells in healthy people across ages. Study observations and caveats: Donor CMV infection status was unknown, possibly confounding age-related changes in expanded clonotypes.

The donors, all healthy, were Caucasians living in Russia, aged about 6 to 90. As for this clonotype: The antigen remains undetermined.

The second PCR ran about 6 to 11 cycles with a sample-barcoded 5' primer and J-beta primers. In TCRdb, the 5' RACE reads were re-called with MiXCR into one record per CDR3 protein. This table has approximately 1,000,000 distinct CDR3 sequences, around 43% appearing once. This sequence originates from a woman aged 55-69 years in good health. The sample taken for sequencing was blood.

CDR3 in amino acids: CAISEWGGARGNEQFF. Written as DNA, the CDR3 is TGTGCCATCAGTGAGTGGGGCGGGGCCCGCGGCAATGAGCAGTTCTTC. The J gene is TRBJ2-1, the V gene TRBV10-3, with a possible D match to TRBD2 (6 bases). Germline assignment: CDR1 ENHRY and CDR2 SYGVKD. The CDR3 consists of 16 residues. The V end was cut by 1 base, the J end by 6 bases, with 16 bases between.